A single sample is the source of the 13 T cell receptor beta chains below, sequenced in a study of cytomegalovirus exposure and HLA in healthy donors. Primers included in the PCR were 60 Vbeta and 13 Jbeta primers. Here immunoSEQ multiplex PCR was the method, and the copy in TCRdb shows in-frame clones only, minus some. This sample has some 200,000 clones, with 65% to 90% found just once. The source material was PBMCs. The receptors here all came from a girl aged 10 to 17 in good health and CMV-seronegative.

The sample holds one count of this clone. The chain links TRBV29-1 to TRBJ2-1; 9 nucleotides line up with TRBD2. Losses at the gene ends were 6 bases for V and 3 bases for J; bases not matched to a gene: 6. CDR1 SQVTM and CDR2 ANQGSEA come from the germline V gene. The CDR3 length is 14 residues. CDR3 DNA sequence: TGCAGCGTCCCCGGGACTAGCCTCTACAATGAGCAGTTCTTC. It yields the protein CSVPGTSLYNEQFF.

The chain has TRBV4-2 and TRBJ2-1; 9 bases fit TRBD1. Germline lookup yields CDR1 LGHNA and CDR2 YNFKEQ. V dropped 0 bases and J dropped 4; count of bases not matched to a gene: 4. The CDR3 contains 16 residues. CDR3 amino acids: CASSQDPGTGYNEQFF. The CDR3 DNA follows: TGTGCCAGCAGCCAAGATCCCGGGACAGGGTACAATGAGCAGTTCTTC.

This clone showed up just once. The chain carries TRBV15 and TRBJ2-2; the D gene is possibly TRBD1 (5 bases). Germline V lookup: CDR1 LNHNV, CDR2 YYDKDF (reference sequence). CDR3 length: 16 residues. V was cut by 2 bases and J by 1 base, with 11 bases left in between. CDR3 bases: TGTGCCACCAGCAGATCCAGGACACAGAACACCGGGGAGCTGTTTTTT. Amino acids: CATSRSRTQNTGELFF.

The rearrangement uses TRBV5-4 and TRBJ2-1, with D perhaps matching TRBD2 (6 bases). Looked up from germline, CDR1 is SGHNT and CDR2 is YYREEE (reference sequence). The V gene lost 0 bases and the J gene lost 8 bases, with 15 bases spanning the gap. This CDR3 spans 15 amino acids. The CDR3 DNA reads TGTGCCAGCAGCTTGGGGCGGGGTAATGTGGATGAGCAGTTCTTC. This translates into CASSLGRGNVDEQFF. Using reference TRBV5-4 and TRBJ2-1 for the parts outside the CDR3, the full variable domain is ETGVTQSPTHLIKTRGQQVTLRCSSQSGHNTVSWYQQALGQGPQFIFQYYREEENGRGNFPPRFSGLQFPNYSSELNVNALELDDSALYLCASSLGRGNVDEQFFGPGTRLTVL.

V usage is TRBV5-4 and J usage is TRBJ2-3; tentatively, D is TRBD1 (5 bases). CDR1 is SGHNT and CDR2 is YYREEE in the germline V gene (reference sequence). This CDR3 comprises 15 residues. Trimming left V 1 base short and J 6 bases short, with 15 bases between. The CDR3 DNA reads TGTGCCAGCAGCTTGAGTGGGGCGCAGTTGGATACGCAGTATTTT. It is translated as CASSLSGAQLDTQYF.

This clone was picked up a small number of times. The chain recombines TRBV5-5 with TRBJ1-4, with a possible D match to TRBD1 (6 bases). V was shortened by 5 bases and J by 5 bases, with 16 bases between the two germline ends. CDR3 size: 15 residues. Germline CDR1 SGHKS, CDR2 YYEKEE (reference sequence). The CDR3 bases are TGTGCCAGCAGATCCGGCGACAGGCGAAATGAAAAACTGTTTTTT. Translation gives CASRSGDRRNEKLFF.

The rearrangement links TRBV28 to TRBJ1-4, with D tentatively TRBD1 (6 bases). V was clipped by 5 bases and J by 10 bases, with 14 bases between them. This CDR3 has 13 residues. Germline CDR1 is MDHEN and CDR2 is SYDVKM. In DNA form, the CDR3 reads TGTGCCAGCAGTCGACAACAGGGATCAAAACTGTTTTTT. Protein: CASSRQQGSKLFF.

The V call is TRBV7-2, the J call TRBJ2-1; D is uncertain. CDR1 and CDR2 from the germline V gene are SGHTA and FQGNSA. The ends were cut back, 1 base at V and 1 base at J, with 17 bases in the middle. The length of the CDR3 is 18 residues. Here the CDR3 reads CASSLGRVSDPSYNEQFF. The CDR3, as DNA: TGTGCCAGCAGCTTAGGCCGGGTTAGTGATCCGTCCTACAATGAGCAGTTCTTC.

The chain combines TRBV5-4 with TRBJ2-7; 11 bases map to TRBD2. V was pared by 4 bases and J by 3 bases, with 6 bases of the junction left unmatched. In germline, CDR1 is SGHNT, CDR2 YYREEE (reference sequence). The CDR3 consists of 15 residues. The CDR3 coding sequence is TGTGCCAGCAGCAGGGGACTAGCGGAGAACTACGAGCAGTACTTC. It specifies CASSRGLAENYEQYF.

The chain is built from TRBV18 and TRBJ2-1, with 11 nucleotides matching TRBD2. CDR3 size: 21 residues. The germline V gene has CDR1 KGHSH and CDR2 LQKENI. V trimming: 4 bases; J trimming: 2 bases; junction bases outside the gene matches: 19. CDR3 region: CASSLMTSGMGPATTYNEQFF. CDR3 coding DNA: TGTGCCAGCTCACTGATGACTAGCGGGATGGGCCCTGCGACCACCTACAATGAGCAGTTCTTC.

V and J are TRBV11-2 and TRBJ1-2, with D maybe TRBD1 (5 bases). CDR1 is SGHAT, CDR2 FQNNGV, per germline. The CDR3 has 13 residues. V was shortened by 6 bases and J by 4 bases, with 12 bases between the two germline ends. CDR3 loop: CASSLTTGYGYTF. The CDR3 nucleotides read TGTGCCAGCAGTTTAACTACAGGCTATGGCTACACCTTC.

CDR3: CASSSGTRMNTEAFF. The CDR3 coding sequence is TGTGCCAGCAGTTCCGGGACTCGGATGAACACTGAAGCTTTCTTT. The chain carries TRBV28 and TRBJ1-1; weak D call: TRBD1 (5 bases). V lost 4 bases and J lost 0, with 12 bases in between. The germline V gene has CDR1 MDHEN and CDR2 SYDVKM. This CDR3 is built from 15 residues.

A single count supports this clone. The chain recombines TRBV27 with TRBJ2-5, with TRBD2 matching 8 bases. The better agreement between TRBJ2-7 and the DNA end casts doubt on the J call. Looked up from germline, CDR1 is MNHEY and CDR2 is SMNVEV (reference sequence). The CDR3 runs to 16 residues. CDR3 in amino acids: CASRIVGTRGSYEQYF. CDR3 sequence (DNA): TGTGCCAGCAGAATCGTCGGGACTAGAGGATCCTACGAGCAGTACTTC.